This paragraph covers one T cell receptor beta chain sequence. These data come from a study of blood T cell repertoires in COVID-19. Study as a whole: Researchers got acute and convalescent COVID-19 samples from the United States, Italy and Spain.

The germline V gene encodes CDR1 LGHDT and CDR2 YNNKEL (reference sequence). V was clipped by 3 bases and J by 4 bases, with 13 bases between them. The CDR3 consists of 15 residues. Sequencing was performed with immunoSEQ multiplex PCR; in TCRdb, only in-frame clones are kept and a portion is missing. In the table there are 150,000 to 180,000 clones, approximately 83% of which are singletons. The receptor was derived from a woman aged 55-70 years with acute or convalescent COVID-19. The chain couples TRBV3-1 (or the pseudogene TRBV3-2) to TRBJ2-1; tentative D call: TRBD2 (6 bases). The material sequenced was peripheral blood. The CDR3 bases are TGTGCCAGCAGCCAGGTCTATGCGGGATACAATGAGCAGTTCTTC. It translates to CASSQVYAGYNEQFF.